This T cell receptor beta chain derives from a study of blood T cell repertoires in COVID-19. Study-level information: The United States, Italy and Spain provided the acute and convalescent COVID-19 samples.

The CDR3 is 12 amino acids. Trimming at V came to 7 bases and at J to 0 bases, leaving 0 bases not matched to a gene. Per the germline V gene, CDR1 is MNHEY and CDR2 is SVGAGI. Using immunoSEQ multiplex PCR, the repertoire was profiled, and TCRdb retains in-frame clones only, with some absent. The repertoire includes 55,000 to 65,000 clones, 79% of them detected once, and approximately 3% sits in the top ten. The clonotype originates from a man in his sixties with acute or convalescent COVID-19. The chain links TRBV6-5 to TRBJ2-7; TRBD1 aligns across 7 bases. The sequenced sample was peripheral blood. Written as DNA, the CDR3 is TGTGCCAGCACAGGGGGCTCCTACGAGCAGTACTTC. This encodes CASTGGSYEQYF.